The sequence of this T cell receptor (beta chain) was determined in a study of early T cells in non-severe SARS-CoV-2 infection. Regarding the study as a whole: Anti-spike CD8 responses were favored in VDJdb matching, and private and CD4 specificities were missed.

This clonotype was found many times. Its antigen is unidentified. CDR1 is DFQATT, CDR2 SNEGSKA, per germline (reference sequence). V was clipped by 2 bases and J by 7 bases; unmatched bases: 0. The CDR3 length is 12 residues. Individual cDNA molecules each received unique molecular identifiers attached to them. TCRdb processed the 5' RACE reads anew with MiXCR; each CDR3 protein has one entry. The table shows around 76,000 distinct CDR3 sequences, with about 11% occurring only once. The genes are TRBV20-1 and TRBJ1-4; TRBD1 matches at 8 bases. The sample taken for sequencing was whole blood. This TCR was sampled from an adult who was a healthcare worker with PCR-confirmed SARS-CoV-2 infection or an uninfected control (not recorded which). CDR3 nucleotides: TGCAGTGCTAGACAGGGGGCTGAAAAACTGTTTTTT. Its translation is CSARQGAEKLFF.